This T cell receptor beta chain emerged from a study of blood T cell repertoires in COVID-19. Whole-study context: The origin of the acute and convalescent COVID-19 samples was the United States, Italy and Spain. In each case, the material was cDNA or gDNA derived from T cells, B-cell-depleted T cells, or PBMCs.

The authors' processing: Reference gene primer amplification gave estimated nucleated cell counts. This table comes from immunoSEQ multiplex PCR, and its TCRdb copy is limited to in-frame clones, with some not included. That table supplies the V and J calls and clone size; D and trimming were determined from the DNA. The sample carries tens of thousands of clones, about four fifths recorded once. Per germline, CDR1 MGHDK and CDR2 SYGVNS. The V segment lost 3 bases and the J segment 3 bases; nucleotides outside the gene matches: 4. This CDR3 has 15 amino acids. The sequencing sample was made of peripheral blood. This chain uses TRBV25-1 with TRBJ1-1; 10 nucleotides line up with TRBD1. The TCR sequence derives from a woman of 80 years or more with active or convalescent COVID-19. For the CDR3, the DNA is TGTGCCAGCAGTGACCCGGGACAGGGGTACACTGAAGCTTTCTTT. Its protein is CASSDPGQGYTEAFF.